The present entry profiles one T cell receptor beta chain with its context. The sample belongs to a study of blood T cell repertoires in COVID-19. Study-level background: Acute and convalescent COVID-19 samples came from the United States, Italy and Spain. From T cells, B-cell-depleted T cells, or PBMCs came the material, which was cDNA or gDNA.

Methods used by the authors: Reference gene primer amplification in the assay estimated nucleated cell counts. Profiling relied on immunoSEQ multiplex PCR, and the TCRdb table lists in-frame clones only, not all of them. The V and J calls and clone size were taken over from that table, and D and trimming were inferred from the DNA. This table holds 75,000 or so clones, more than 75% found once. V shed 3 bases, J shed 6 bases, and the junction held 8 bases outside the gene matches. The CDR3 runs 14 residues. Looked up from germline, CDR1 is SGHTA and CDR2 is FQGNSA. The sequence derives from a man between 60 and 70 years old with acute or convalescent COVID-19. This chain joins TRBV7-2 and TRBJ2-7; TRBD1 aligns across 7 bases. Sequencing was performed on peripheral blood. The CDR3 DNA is TGTGCCAGCAGCTTTCCACAGGGGACGGGCGAGCAGTACTTC. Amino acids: CASSFPQGTGEQYF.